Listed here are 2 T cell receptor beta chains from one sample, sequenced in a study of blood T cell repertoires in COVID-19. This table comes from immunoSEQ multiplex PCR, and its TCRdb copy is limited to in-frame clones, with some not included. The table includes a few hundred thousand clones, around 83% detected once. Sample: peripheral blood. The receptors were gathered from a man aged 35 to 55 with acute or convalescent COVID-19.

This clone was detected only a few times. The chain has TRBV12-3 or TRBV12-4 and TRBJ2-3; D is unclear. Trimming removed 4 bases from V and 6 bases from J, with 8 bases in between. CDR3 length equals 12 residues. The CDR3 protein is CASSSSRDTQYF. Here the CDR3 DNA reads TGTGCCAGCAGTTCGTCGCGGGATACGCAGTATTTT.

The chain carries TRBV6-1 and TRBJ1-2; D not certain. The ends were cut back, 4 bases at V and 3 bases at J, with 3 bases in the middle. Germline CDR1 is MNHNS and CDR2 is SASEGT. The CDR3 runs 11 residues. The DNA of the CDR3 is TGTGCCAGCAGTGCGGACTATGGCTACACCTTC. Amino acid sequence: CASSADYGYTF.